This T cell receptor (beta chain) was documented in a study of somatic mutations in cytotoxic T cells in rheumatoid arthritis. Turning to the study itself: The researchers flow-sorted some T-cell populations stained with V beta antibodies and got nearly 100% purity, and these included V beta1+ cells sequenced for TCRB.

The CDR3 contains 17 residues. CDR1 and CDR2 from the germline V gene are MGHDK and SYGVNS. Trimming removed 1 base at V and 1 base at J, with 17 bases between. Once isolated by positive magnetic bead selection, the CD4+ and CD8+ cells had their purity checked by flow cytometry. Data came from immunoSEQ multiplex PCR; TCRdb stores just in-frame clones and leaves some out. This sample yields 25,000 to 30,000 clones, of which 82% are seen a single time; roughly 5% belongs to the top ten. The V gene is TRBV25-1, the J gene TRBJ2-7, with D maybe TRBD1 (5 bases). Sample: CD8+ T cells sorted from blood. The receptor was isolated from a man over 45 in good health. The CDR3 coding sequence is TGTGCCAGCAGTGAATTCGCGTCCGGCCAGGGTTCCTACGAGCAGTACTTC. Amino acid sequence: CASSEFASGQGSYEQYF.